Each of the 15 T cell receptor beta chains below was sequenced from the same sample in a study of regulatory T cells in long-lasting Graves disease. CDR3 regions were amplified by Arm-PCR using iRepertoire HTBI primers to build TCR beta libraries. In TCRdb, the multiplex PCR reads were re-called with MiXCR into one record per CDR3 protein. The sample has approximately 470,000 distinct CDR3 sequences, roughly 15% seen once. Time point in this sample: newly diagnosed GD, antithyroid drugs for less than 3 months. The TCR library used RNA extracted from PBMCs. This same sample was also taken into another study, of T cells in Graves' hyperthyroidism and ophthalmopathy.

The specimen was peripheral blood mononuclear cells (PBMCs), collected at new diagnosis, from a patient treated with antithyroid drugs. Every receptor here comes from a man aged 40-49 years with Graves disease.

This clonotype came up many times. The chain carries TRBV20-1 and TRBJ2-3; D gene ambiguous. Per the germline V gene, CDR1 is DFQATT and CDR2 is SNEGSKA (reference sequence). Deletions cut 5 bases from V and 15 bases from J, with 18 bases between. This CDR3 spans 11 amino acids. CDR3 loop: CSASQDRSRYF. CDR3 nucleotide sequence: TGCAGTGCTTCCCAGGACCGGTCGCGATATTTT.

This clonotype came up many times. This chain links TRBV5-1 with TRBJ1-1; D gene ambiguous. This CDR3 region has 12 residues. Looked up from germline, CDR1 is SGHRS and CDR2 is YFSETQ. V was clipped by 0 bases and J by 4 bases, with 4 bases between them. The CDR3 loop reads CASSLDGTEAFF. The CDR3 nucleotides are TGCGCCAGCAGCTTGGATGGCACTGAAGCTTTCTTT.

The chain recombines TRBV20-1 with TRBJ2-3, with a tentative D call TRBD2 (6 bases). Germline V gene lookup returns CDR1 DFQATT and CDR2 SNEGSKA (reference sequence). V was trimmed by 0 bases and J by 5 bases, leaving 18 bases between them. The CDR3 is 16 residues long. CDR3 sequence: CSARDGDWQVEDTQYF. The CDR3, as DNA: TGCAGTGCTAGAGATGGGGACTGGCAGGTTGAAGATACGCAGTATTTT.

This clonotype was detected ten times or more. The chain joins TRBV28 to TRBJ1-1; the D is unclear. CDR1 and CDR2 (germline): MDHEN, SYDVKM. Between the trimmed V and J ends, which lost 4 bases and 4 bases, there was a span of 13 bases. CDR3 size: 14 residues. CDR3 in DNA: TGTGCCAGCAGTTCCCCCCCCGTGAGCACTGAAGCTTTCTTT. Translating it yields CASSSPPVSTEAFF.

This clonotype showed up many times. The CDR3 DNA is TGCGCCAGCAGCCAAGATGTAGGGATGAGCACTGAAGCTTTCTTT. This translates into CASSQDVGMSTEAFF. The V call is TRBV4-1, the J call TRBJ1-1, with D uncertain. The germline V gene encodes CDR1 MGHRA and CDR2 YSYEKL. Trimming took 0 bases from V and 4 from J, leaving 12 bases between them. The CDR3 is 15 amino acids.

This clonotype was seen only a few times. V gene TRBV20-1 combines with J gene TRBJ1-6; the match to TRBD1 covers 11 bases. The CDR3 is 15 residues long. Germline loops: CDR1 DFQATT, CDR2 SNEGSKA (reference sequence). V shed 3 bases and J 6 bases; nucleotides not matched to a gene: 4. CDR3 amino acids: CSARGTGGFNSPLHF. The CDR3 DNA reads TGCAGTGCTAGGGGGACAGGGGGTTTTAATTCACCCCTCCACTTT.

This clonotype was observed many times. The chain recombines TRBV2 with TRBJ2-1, with D tentatively TRBD2 (6 bases). Germline V gene lookup returns CDR1 SNHLY and CDR2 FYNNEI. Between the trimmed V and J ends, which lost 8 bases and 8 bases, there was a span of 22 bases. The CDR3 extends over 15 amino acids. The CDR3 DNA is TGTGCCAGCTCCCGAGAAGCCGGGAGTAGGTATGAGCAGTTCTTC. As protein: CASSREAGSRYEQFF.

The V and J genes are TRBV7-9 and TRBJ2-7; D gene unclear. The CDR3 runs to 13 residues. The germline gives CDR1 SEHNR, CDR2 FQNEAQ (reference sequence). V was trimmed by 2 bases and J by 6 bases, leaving 11 bases between them. The CDR3 DNA is TGTGCCAGCAGCTTATTAGGTGAAGGCGAGCAGTACTTC. Its translation: CASSLLGEGEQYF.

This clonotype was counted between two and nine times. The chain recombines TRBV28 with TRBJ1-2; D is perhaps TRBD1 (5 bases). The CDR3 covers 15 residues. Germline CDR1 is MDHEN and CDR2 is SYDVKM. The ends were cut back, 5 bases at V and 1 base at J, with 14 bases in the middle. CDR3 sequence reads: CASSTTGPYNYGYTF. Here the CDR3 DNA reads TGTGCCAGCAGTACCACAGGACCTTATAACTATGGCTACACCTTC.

This clonotype was detected ten times or more. The V call is TRBV29-1, the J call TRBJ2-5, with 9 bases matching TRBD2. The germline V gene has CDR1 SQVTM and CDR2 ANQGSEA. With 4 bases clipped from V and 4 bases from J, the junction kept 10 bases outside the gene matches. There are 15 residues in the CDR3. The CDR3 loop reads CSVVGGGRALETQYF. CDR3 nucleotides: TGCAGCGTTGTAGGGGGCGGGAGGGCCCTAGAGACCCAGTACTTC.

In this sample, this clonotype turned up a few times. The rearrangement links TRBV27 to TRBJ2-1; TRBD2 aligns across 8 bases. The germline gives CDR1 MNHEY, CDR2 SMNVEV (reference sequence). This CDR3 contains 14 residues. V was pared by 11 bases and J by 2 bases, with 8 bases of the junction left unmatched. CDR3 amino acids: CAAGPGGPYNEQFF. DNA of the CDR3: TGTGCCGCGGGACCGGGAGGGCCCTACAATGAGCAGTTCTTC.

This clonotype occurred many times. The CDR3 loop is CASSIAGGPFYEQYF. Written as DNA, the CDR3 is TGTGCCAGCAGTATAGCGGGAGGGCCTTTTTACGAGCAGTACTTC. The chain is built from TRBV6-1 and TRBJ2-7; 11 positions agree with TRBD2. This CDR3 is 15 amino acids long. Per the germline V gene, CDR1 is MNHNS and CDR2 is SASEGT. Germline trimming cut 5 bases from V and 4 bases from J; bases unmatched to any gene: 7.

This clonotype came up a few times. The rearrangement uses TRBV27 and TRBJ2-1, with 8 bases matching TRBD2. The V gene's germline CDR1 is MNHEY and CDR2 SMNVEV (reference sequence). The V segment lost 0 bases and the J segment 0 bases; nucleotides outside the gene matches: 4. The CDR3 has 17 amino acids. CDR3 amino acids: CASSLSGGRSSYNEQFF. CDR3 DNA sequence: TGTGCCAGCAGTTTATCCGGCGGGAGGAGCTCCTACAATGAGCAGTTCTTC.

J is TRBJ2-1 and V is TRBV6-2 or TRBV6-3; 12 bases line up with TRBD2. The germline V gene encodes CDR1 MNHEY and CDR2 SVGEGT. The CDR3 has 16 amino acids. Trimming removed 8 bases from V and 3 bases from J; junction bases left unmatched: 8. The CDR3 loop reads CASLASGRAYYNEQFF. CDR3 coding DNA: TGTGCCAGCTTGGCTAGCGGGAGGGCCTACTACAATGAGCAGTTCTTC.

This clonotype appeared many times. CDR3 region: CAWSARVHNEQFF. The DNA of the CDR3 is TGTGCCTGGAGTGCCCGGGTTCACAATGAGCAGTTCTTC. This chain joins TRBV30 and TRBJ2-1; no clear D gene. V lost 1 base to trimming and J lost 5 bases, with 9 bases between them. CDR1 is GTSNPN, CDR2 SVGIG, per germline (reference sequence). The CDR3 extends over 13 amino acids.